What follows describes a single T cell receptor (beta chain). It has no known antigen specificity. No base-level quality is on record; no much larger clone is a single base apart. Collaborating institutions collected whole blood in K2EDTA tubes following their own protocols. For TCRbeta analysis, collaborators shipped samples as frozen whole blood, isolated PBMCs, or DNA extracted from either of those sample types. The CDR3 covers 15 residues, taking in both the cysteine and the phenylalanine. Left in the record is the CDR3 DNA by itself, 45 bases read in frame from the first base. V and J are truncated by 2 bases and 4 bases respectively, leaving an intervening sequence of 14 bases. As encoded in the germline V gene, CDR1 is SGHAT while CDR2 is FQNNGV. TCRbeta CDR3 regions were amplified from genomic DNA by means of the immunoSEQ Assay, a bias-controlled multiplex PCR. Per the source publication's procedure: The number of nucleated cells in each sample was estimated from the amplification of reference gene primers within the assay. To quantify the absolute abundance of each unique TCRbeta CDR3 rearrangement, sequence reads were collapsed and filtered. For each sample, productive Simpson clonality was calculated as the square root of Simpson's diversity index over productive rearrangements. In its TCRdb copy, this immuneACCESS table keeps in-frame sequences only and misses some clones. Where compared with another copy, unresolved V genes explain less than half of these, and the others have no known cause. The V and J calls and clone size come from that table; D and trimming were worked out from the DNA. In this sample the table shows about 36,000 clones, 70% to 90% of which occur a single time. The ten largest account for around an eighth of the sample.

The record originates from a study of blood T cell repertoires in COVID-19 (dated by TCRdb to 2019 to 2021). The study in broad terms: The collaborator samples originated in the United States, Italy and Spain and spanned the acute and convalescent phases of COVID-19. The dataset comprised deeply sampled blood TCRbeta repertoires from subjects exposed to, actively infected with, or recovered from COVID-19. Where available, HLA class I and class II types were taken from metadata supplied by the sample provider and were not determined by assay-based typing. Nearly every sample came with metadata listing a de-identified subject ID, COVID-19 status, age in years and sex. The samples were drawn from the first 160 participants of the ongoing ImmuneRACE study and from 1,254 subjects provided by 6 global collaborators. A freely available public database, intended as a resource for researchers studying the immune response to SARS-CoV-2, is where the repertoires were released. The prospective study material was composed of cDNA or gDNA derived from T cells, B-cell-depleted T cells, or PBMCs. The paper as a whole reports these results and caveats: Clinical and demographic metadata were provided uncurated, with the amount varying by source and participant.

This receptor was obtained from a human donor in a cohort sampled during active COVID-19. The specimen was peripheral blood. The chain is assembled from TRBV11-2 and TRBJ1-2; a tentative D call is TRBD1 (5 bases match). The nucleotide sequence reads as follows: TGTGCCAGCAGCTTAATCAGGGAGGTCTTCTATGGCTACACCTTC. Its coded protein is CASSLIREVFYGYTF.